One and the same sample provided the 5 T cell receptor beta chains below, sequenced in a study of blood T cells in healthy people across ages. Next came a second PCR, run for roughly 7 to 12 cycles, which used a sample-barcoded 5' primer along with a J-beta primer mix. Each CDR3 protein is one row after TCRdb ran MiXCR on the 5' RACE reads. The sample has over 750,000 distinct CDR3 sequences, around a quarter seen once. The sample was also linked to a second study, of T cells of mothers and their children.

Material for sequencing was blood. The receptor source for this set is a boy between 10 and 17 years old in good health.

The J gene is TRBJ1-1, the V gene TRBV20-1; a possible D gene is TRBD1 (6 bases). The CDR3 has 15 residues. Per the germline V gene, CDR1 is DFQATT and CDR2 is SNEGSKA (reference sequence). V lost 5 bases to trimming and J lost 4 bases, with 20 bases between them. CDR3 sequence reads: CSASQTGWEITEAFF. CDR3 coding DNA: TGCAGTGCTTCTCAAACAGGGTGGGAGATCACTGAAGCTTTCTTT.

The CDR3 DNA reads as TGTGCCAGCAGTAAGACAGGGGGCGGGATCTCCTACAATGAGCAGTTCTTC. Its protein product is CASSKTGGGISYNEQFF. The rearrangement uses TRBV12-3 or TRBV12-4 and TRBJ2-1; 10 positions match TRBD1. The CDR3 sequence is 17 residues long. V lost 5 bases to trimming and J lost 0 bases; unmatched junction nucleotides: 7.

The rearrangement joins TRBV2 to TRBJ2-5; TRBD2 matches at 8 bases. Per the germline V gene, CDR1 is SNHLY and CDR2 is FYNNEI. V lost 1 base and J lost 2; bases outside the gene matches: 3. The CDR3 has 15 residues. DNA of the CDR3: TGTGCCAGCAGTGAAGGGGCTAGCGGGCAAGAGACCCAGTACTTC. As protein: CASSEGASGQETQYF.

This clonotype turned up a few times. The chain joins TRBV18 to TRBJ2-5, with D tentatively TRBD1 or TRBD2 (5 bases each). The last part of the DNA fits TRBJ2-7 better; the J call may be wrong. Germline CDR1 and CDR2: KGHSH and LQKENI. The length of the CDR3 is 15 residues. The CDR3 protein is CASSPTWDGTYEQYF. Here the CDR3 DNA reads TGTGCCAGCTCACCTACGTGGGACGGCACCTACGAGCAGTACTTC.

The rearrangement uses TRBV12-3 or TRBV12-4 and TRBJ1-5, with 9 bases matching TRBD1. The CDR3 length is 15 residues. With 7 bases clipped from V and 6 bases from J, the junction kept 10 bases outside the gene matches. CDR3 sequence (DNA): TGTGCCAGCAACTTCGGGACAGGGCTCGGTCAGCCCCAGCATTTT. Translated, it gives CASNFGTGLGQPQHF.